One sample yielded the 25 T cell receptor beta chains listed below, sequenced in a study of blood T cells in healthy people across ages. Primed by a sample-barcoded 5' primer and a J-beta primer mix, a second PCR proceeded for roughly 6 to 12 cycles. TCRdb reprocessed the 5' RACE reads via MiXCR and lists one record per CDR3 protein. The sample records 700,000 or so distinct CDR3 sequences, 22% being singletons. The specimen sequenced was blood. The receptors derive from a man between 65 and 79 years old in good health.

V is TRBV28 and J is TRBJ1-6; no definite D call. Germline V lookup: CDR1 MDHEN, CDR2 SYDVKM. Deletions cut 3 bases from V and 0 bases from J, with 9 bases between. The CDR3 runs to 16 residues. DNA of the CDR3: TGTGCCAGCAGTTTCTTGGGGAGCTCCTATAATTCACCCCTCCACTTT. Translation: CASSFLGSSYNSPLHF. Supplemented by reference TRBV28 and TRBJ1-6, the full variable domain reads DVKVTQSSRYLVKRTGEKVFLECVQDMDHENMFWYRQDPGLGLRLIYFSYDVKMKEKGDIPEGYSVSREKKERFSLILESASTNQTSMYLCASSFLGSSYNSPLHFGNGTRLTVT.

The rearrangement joins TRBV18 to TRBJ2-7, with a tentative D call TRBD2 (6 bases). The germline V gene has CDR1 KGHSH and CDR2 LQKENI. The ends were cut back, 2 bases at V and 2 bases at J, with 10 bases in the middle. The CDR3 loop spans 14 amino acids. As DNA, the CDR3 is TGTGCCAGCTCACCAGGGGGGAGCCCCTACGAGCAGTACGTC. This codes for CASSPGGSPYEQYV.

The chain carries TRBV2 and TRBJ2-7, with D possibly matching TRBD1 (5 bases). The CDR3 consists of 13 residues. Looked up from germline, CDR1 is SNHLY and CDR2 is FYNNEI. Trimming shortened V by 1 base and J by 6 bases, and 10 bases separated the two germline ends. The CDR3 region is CASSEGRVSEQYF. The CDR3 coding sequence is TGTGCCAGCAGTGAAGGCAGGGTGAGCGAGCAGTACTTC.

This clonotype has more than one count but fewer than ten. The rearrangement uses TRBV14 and TRBJ2-7; D call uncertain. The germline V gene has CDR1 SGHDN and CDR2 FVKESK. V was trimmed by 0 bases and J by 4 bases, leaving 10 bases between them. The CDR3 runs to 14 residues. CDR3 region: CASSQDPSFYEQYF. In nucleotides, the CDR3 is TGTGCCAGCAGCCAAGATCCCAGCTTTTACGAGCAGTACTTC.

The chain carries TRBV29-1 and TRBJ1-3; D uncertain. The CDR3 runs 14 residues. Germline V gene lookup returns CDR1 SQVTM and CDR2 ANQGSEA. With 5 bases removed from V and 0 bases from J, the gap between germline ends came to 11 bases. The CDR3 DNA follows: TGCAGCGTTATAGGAGGAACCTCTGGAAACACCATATATTTT. Its protein product is CSVIGGTSGNTIYF.

Only a few counts were recorded for this clonotype. This chain uses TRBV12-3 or TRBV12-4 with TRBJ2-3; 9 bases line up with TRBD2. The CDR3 runs 16 residues. V was clipped by 6 bases and J by 0 bases; unmatched bases: 7. In DNA, the CDR3 is TGTGCCAGCAGGAGACTAGCGGTTTCTAGCACAGATACGCAGTATTTT. Its translation is CASRRLAVSSTDTQYF.

As concerns this clonotype: No conserved phenylalanine or tryptophan is present at the end of the CDR3, so a read error is the likely explanation. The V and J genes are TRBV5-1 and TRBJ2-2, with D possibly matching TRBD1 (5 bases). This CDR3 has 13 residues. Germline values: CDR1 SGHRS, CDR2 YFSETQ. V lost 4 bases to trimming and J lost 4 bases, with 8 bases between them. CDR3 coding DNA: TGCGCCAGCAGCGGCAGGGTCACCGGGGAGCTGTTTCTT. Translating it yields CASSGRVTGELFL.

This rearrangement joins TRBV12-3 or TRBV12-4 to TRBJ1-5; tentatively, D is TRBD1 (5 bases). This CDR3 has 16 residues. With 6 bases removed from V and 7 bases from J, the gap between germline ends came to 22 bases. The DNA of the CDR3 is TGTGCCAGCAGCCCCCTTATTGGAGGGAAGGGGCAGCCCCAGCATTTT. Protein sequence: CASSPLIGGKGQPQHF.

V is TRBV29-1 and J is TRBJ2-2; D assignment may be TRBD1 or TRBD2 (5 bases each). The germline V and J ends were trimmed by 7 bases and 6 bases, with 15 bases remaining between them. Germline V CDR1 and CDR2: SQVTM, ANQGSEA. The CDR3 extends over 13 amino acids. CDR3 nucleotide sequence: TGCAGCGGAGGGGAACATGGGGCCGGGGAGCTGTTTTTT. Translation gives CSGGEHGAGELFF.

The chain links TRBV12-3 or TRBV12-4 to TRBJ1-3; TRBD1 matches 7 bases. CDR3 length: 15 residues. The ends lost 6 bases at V and 0 bases at J; junction bases unmatched: 5. The CDR3 region is CASSSRDSSGNTIYF. CDR3 sequence (DNA): TGTGCCAGCAGCTCCCGGGACAGCTCTGGAAACACCATATATTTT.

At least ten counts were recorded for this clonotype. The chain carries TRBV20-1 and TRBJ1-1, with D unresolved. In germline, CDR1 is DFQATT, CDR2 SNEGSKA (reference sequence). The CDR3 totals 13 residues. Trimming left V 5 bases short and J 3 bases short, with 13 bases between. CDR3 sequence (DNA): TGCAGTGCTCCGGGCACCACACACACTGAAGCTTTCTTT. The encoded protein is CSAPGTTHTEAFF.

CDR3 loop: CSADGGLAGLRTDTQYF. The CDR3 bases are TGCAGTGCCGACGGTGGATTGGCGGGGTTGCGCACAGATACGCAGTATTTT. The chain combines TRBV20-1 with TRBJ2-3, with a weak D call TRBD2 (6 bases). This CDR3 is 17 amino acids long. Deletions cut 6 bases from V and 1 base from J, with 23 bases between. Per the germline V gene, CDR1 is DFQATT and CDR2 is SNEGSKA (reference sequence).

This clonotype was observed a handful of times. In DNA, the CDR3 is TGTGCCAGCAGCCCGCCCACTAGTAACAGAAATGAGCAGTTCTTC. Translation gives CASSPPTSNRNEQFF. The chain carries TRBV11-3 and TRBJ2-1; weak D call: TRBD2 (5 bases). Trimming removed 5 bases from V and 7 bases from J, with 18 bases in between. CDR3 length: 15 residues. Germline V gene lookup returns CDR1 SGHNT and CDR2 YENEEA.

The chain employs TRBV28 and TRBJ2-6, with TRBD2 matching over 9 bases. Germline assignment: CDR1 MDHEN and CDR2 SYDVKM. The junction had 6 bases not matched to a gene; V was cut back by 11 bases and J by 4 bases. The CDR3 has 14 amino acids. CDR3 DNA: TGTGCCTCATTAGCGGGAGCGGGGGCCAACGTCCTGACTTTC. It encodes CASLAGAGANVLTF.

This clonotype was recorded at least ten times. The V and J genes are TRBV6-5 and TRBJ2-1, with 7 bases fitting TRBD1. The germline V gene encodes CDR1 MNHEY and CDR2 SVGAGI. The CDR3 runs 12 residues. The CDR3, as DNA: TGTGCAGCAAAGGGGGCCTGGAATGAGCAGTTCTTC. This codes for CAAKGAWNEQFF.

This clonotype was counted ten times or more. The chain couples TRBV27 to TRBJ2-1; D is possibly TRBD2 (5 bases). The ends were cut back, 11 bases at V and 4 bases at J, with 18 bases in the middle. This CDR3 contains 14 residues. Germline CDR1 and CDR2: MNHEY and SMNVEV (reference sequence). DNA of the CDR3: TGTGCCTCCTCATATGGACTCGCGTACAATGAGCAGTTCTTC. It yields the protein CASSYGLAYNEQFF.

This clonotype was observed many times. The V gene is TRBV18, the J gene TRBJ1-1; 12 bases are shared with TRBD1. CDR1 is KGHSH, CDR2 LQKENI, per germline. Losses at the gene ends were 1 base for V and 0 bases for J; bases not matched to a gene: 9. This CDR3 comprises 19 residues. The CDR3 DNA reads TGTGCCAGCTCACCACAGCCGGGACAGGGGGCCGGGATGAACACTGAAGCTTTCTTT. Translation gives CASSPQPGQGAGMNTEAFF.

The sample holds a few counts of this clonotype. The V gene is TRBV6-5, the J gene TRBJ2-1, with 13 bases identical to TRBD2. Trimming at V came to 6 bases and at J to 9 bases, leaving 8 bases not matched to a gene. The CDR3 runs to 15 residues. Germline V gives CDR1 MNHEY, CDR2 SVGAGI. The CDR3 spells CASSTSGGALCEQFF. In DNA, the CDR3 is TGTGCCAGCAGCACTAGCGGGGGGGCCTTATGTGAGCAGTTCTTC.

The chain links TRBV5-6 to TRBJ1-6; no definite D call. Germline loops: CDR1 SGHDT, CDR2 YYEEEE. CDR3 length: 14 residues. Between the trimmed V and J ends, which lost 0 bases and 12 bases, there was a span of 13 bases. CDR3 DNA sequence: TGTGCCAGCAGCTTGGAACGGAAAAACATACCCCTCCACTTT. Translating gives CASSLERKNIPLHF.

The rearrangement joins TRBV30 to TRBJ2-5, with D perhaps TRBD1 (5 bases). The DNA end lines up better with TRBJ2-1; the J call may be wrong. Germline V gene sequence: CDR1 GTSNPN, CDR2 SVGIG (reference sequence). This CDR3 spans 15 amino acids. The CDR3 nucleotides are TGTGCCTGGAGTGGGGAAACAGGTCCGAGGTATGAGCAGTTCTTC. Encoded protein: CAWSGETGPRYEQFF.

This clonotype was detected a few times. The V gene is TRBV29-1, the J gene TRBJ2-1; D gene unclear. Deletions cut 7 bases from V and 2 bases from J, with 3 bases between. This CDR3 spans 10 amino acids. CDR1 SQVTM and CDR2 ANQGSEA come from the germline V gene. The CDR3 DNA reads as TGCAGCGGGACCTACAATGAGCAGTTCTTC. As protein: CSGTYNEQFF.

The J gene is TRBJ1-1, the V gene TRBV5-5, with D maybe TRBD1 (5 bases). The CDR3 covers 14 residues. Germline CDR1 and CDR2: SGHKS and YYEKEE (reference sequence). V dropped 0 bases and J dropped 8 bases, with 14 bases sitting between them. The CDR3 here is CASSLVESRGEAFF. CDR3 DNA: TGTGCCAGCAGCTTGGTAGAAAGTCGGGGGGAAGCTTTCTTT.

The chain carries TRBV5-5 and TRBJ1-5, with D tentatively TRBD1 (6 bases). CDR3 size: 14 residues. Germline assignment: CDR1 SGHKS and CDR2 YYEKEE (reference sequence). V lost 4 bases and J lost 4, with 12 bases in between. In DNA form, the CDR3 reads TGTGCCAGCAGCCCTTGGGGGCAGAATCAGCCCCAGCATTTT. Encoded protein: CASSPWGQNQPQHF.

This clonotype was observed at least ten times. The gene calls are TRBV5-1 and TRBJ2-7, with D perhaps matching TRBD2 (6 bases). This CDR3 contains 14 residues. Germline assignment: CDR1 SGHRS and CDR2 YFSETQ. V lost 2 bases to trimming and J lost 2 bases, with 11 bases between them. This CDR3 is CASSFLGGTYEQYF. The CDR3 coding sequence is TGCGCCAGCAGCTTTTTGGGCGGGACCTACGAGCAGTACTTC. Using reference TRBV5-1 and TRBJ2-7 for the parts outside the CDR3, the full variable domain is KAGVTQTPRYLIKTRGQQVTLSCSPISGHRSVSWYQQTPGQGLQFLFEYFSETQRNKGNFPGRFSGRQFSNSRSEMNVSTLELGDSALYLCASSFLGGTYEQYFGPGTRLTVT.

This clonotype was counted a few times. This chain links TRBV5-5 with TRBJ2-2; 9 bases match TRBD1. Per the germline V gene, CDR1 is SGHKS and CDR2 is YYEKEE (reference sequence). After removal of 5 bases from V and 3 bases from J, the junction contained 5 bases not matched to a gene. The CDR3 runs to 15 residues. The CDR3 DNA reads TGTGCCAGCAGAAAAACAGGGGGCGACACCGGGGAGCTGTTTTTT. Protein: CASRKTGGDTGELFF. The full variable domain, with the rest looked up from reference TRBV5-5 and TRBJ2-2, is DAGVTQSPTHLIKTRGQQVTLRCSPISGHKSVSWYQQVLGQGPQFIFQYYEKEERGRGNFPDRFSARQFPNYSSELNVNALLLGDSALYLCASRKTGGDTGELFFGEGSRLTVL.